The sequence of this T cell receptor beta chain was determined in a study of T cell clonality in common variable immunodeficiency (dated by TCRdb to 2014 to 2015). CDR1 and CDR2 (MDHEN, SYDVKM) derive from the germline V gene. The cysteine opens and the phenylalanine closes a CDR3 of 16 amino acids. Of the CDR3's DNA, 39 bases were read; they are in frame from base 1. V lost 1 base and J lost 0 bases, and the count of bases not matched to a germline gene is 5. In this sample, this clone turned up many times. Its antigen specificity is not known. The CDR3 goes on 3 residues after the read ends, and that part is filled in from the germline J gene. CVID samples and control samples contributed equivalent amounts of genomic DNA as sequencing input. For every sample, a 60 bp segment covering the rearranged TCRbeta CDR3 region was amplified and then sequenced. The immunoSEQ assay, a bias-corrected multiplex PCR combined with high-throughput sequencing, was used for TCRbeta amplification. In the authors' own workflow: Each unique nucleotide sequence was treated as a clone and annotated with V, D and J genes, copy number and frequency. Sequences were labeled productive if in frame, and non-productive if out of frame or containing stop codons. As previously described, Shannon's entropy was used to calculate clonality. The predicted amino acid sequences of productive clones were used to derive the mean CDR3 Kyte-Doolittle hydropathy. Hierarchical clustering of scaled V gene usage was performed with the R hclust function using Manhattan distance and complete linkage. To assess clone sharing by CDR3 amino acid sequence, 12 repertoires per group were resampled over 100 rounds. The repertoires were screened for about 70 published EBV-specific TCRbeta sequences and 245 published CMV-specific TCRbeta sequences. A couple of CVID samples that yielded fewer than 10,000 sequences were excluded from the analysis, so 42 CVID repertoires were retained. Held by TCRdb, this immuneACCESS table contains in-frame sequences only and omits some clones. Under half of the omission traces to an unresolved V gene where checked; the cause of the rest is unknown. That table supplies the V and J calls and clone size; D and trimming were determined from the DNA. This sample has about 59,000 clones in the table, none counted a single time. The top ten clonotypes cover 0.65% to 1% of the sample.

Most CVID patients and most healthy controls were of Caucasian heritage. Heparinized peripheral whole blood samples of roughly 5 to 9 ml were obtained from each donor. Genomic DNA from adults with common variable immune deficiency (CVID) and from healthy adult controls was used for sequencing of TCRbeta CDR3 repertoires. The control group was made up of around 22 healthy adult volunteers (about ten male and approximately twelve female) whose ages ranged from roughly 20 to 75 years, with a mean age of approximately 32. Diluted blood was subjected to density centrifugation over Hypaque 1077 or Ficoll-Paque for isolation of peripheral blood mononuclear cells. Unsorted mononuclear cells served as the source of genomic DNA, which was extracted either by Qiagen column purification or by a centrifugation-based method. Summary of the overall study and its limitations: According to the authors, figuring out what caused the increased clonality in CVID would require sequencing the repertoires of T cell subpopulations. CVID subjects shared fewer TCRbeta clones with each other than healthy controls did (p < 0.0001). Correlations of repertoire features with clinical complications were constrained by heterogeneity among patients within the CVID cohort. CVID TCRbeta sequences reportedly showed fewer deletions and N-nucleotide insertions and lacked highly modified clones with 13 or more V deletions. Even though DNA input was the same, control samples had an average of around 81,000 unique sequences each, compared with approximately 30,000 in CVID samples. TCRbeta clonality was higher in CVID subjects than in healthy controls (t-test p = 0.018), and the increase was most characteristic of about a third of subjects.

The clonotype was recovered from a person aged 18 to 70 in good health. Sequences were obtained from peripheral blood mononuclear cells. The chain is encoded by TRBV28 joined to TRBJ1-1, with 7 central nucleotides matching TRBD1. CDR3 loop: CASSLLAGTVNTEAFF. The part of the CDR3 DNA that was read is TGTGCCAGCAGTTTATTAGCCGGGACAGTGAACACTGAA.